This T cell receptor beta chain was captured by sequencing in a study of shared clonotypes between healthy human individuals. Study-level background: The donors, a couple of women and a few men, were aged 18 to 49. Findings of the study overall: Shared clonotypes: about 4.6% naive CD4, around 4% naive CD8, around 2.2% memory CD4, over 0.3% memory CD8. Generation probability values for non-shared clonotypes were lower than those for clonotypes shared by all four donors.

This CDR3 is 14 amino acids long. With V trimmed by 4 bases and J by 9 bases, 9 bases remained unmatched. Germline CDR1 and CDR2: MNHEY and SVGAGI. TCRdb's table, derived via immunoSEQ multiplex PCR, lists solely in-frame clones and lacks some. The data hold approximately 1,000,000 clones, with about 72% observed a single time. This clone was found a few times. Antigen unknown. The gene calls are TRBV6-5 and TRBJ1-3; 7 nucleotides match TRBD1. This TCR was recovered from a man younger than 30 in good health. Some clones in this sample may be carry-over from other donors' samples. The sequenced sample was memory CD4+ T cells from PBMCs. Described subset: CD45RA-negative fraction. For the CDR3, the DNA is TGTGCCAGCAGTTCCCCACGACAGGGTAGCACCATATATTTT. This encodes CASSSPRQGSTIYF.